The 25 T cell receptor beta chains presented below share a single source sample, sequenced in a study of blood T cell repertoires in COVID-19. Produced via immunoSEQ multiplex PCR; TCRdb's table is partial and in-frame only. The repertoire holds roughly 190,000 clones, with about 88% as singletons. The specimen was peripheral blood. These receptors all come from a human donor in a cohort sampled during active COVID-19.

The count of this clone is one. This rearrangement joins TRBV29-1 to TRBJ1-2; D not certain. Trimming shortened V by 4 bases and J by 0 bases, and 12 bases separated the two germline ends. The length of the CDR3 is 14 residues. CDR1 and CDR2 from the germline V gene are SQVTM and ANQGSEA. The CDR3 loop reads CSVALPPANYGYTF. CDR3 coding DNA: TGCAGCGTTGCCCTACCGCCTGCTAACTATGGCTACACCTTC.

This sequence joins TRBV5-4 and TRBJ1-6, with no clear D. The CDR3 runs 14 residues. Trimming removed 5 bases at V and 7 bases at J, with 13 bases between. The germline V gene has CDR1 SGHNT and CDR2 YYREEE (reference sequence). CDR3 sequence reads: CASSLRERNSPLHF. CDR3 in DNA: TGTGCCAGCAGTTTAAGGGAGAGAAATTCACCCCTCCACTTT.

V and J are TRBV21-1 and TRBJ2-1; the table's D call, TRBD2, has no DNA check behind it. TRBV21-1 is flagged as a pseudogene. This CDR3 is built from 14 residues. The CDR3 here is CASSKAGVEDEQFF. The CDR3 bases are TGTGCCAGCAGCAAAGCGGGAGTCGAGGATGAGCAGTTCTTC.

V and J are TRBV19 and TRBJ2-7; tentatively, D is TRBD2 (6 bases). Germline V CDR1 and CDR2: LNHDA, SQIVND (reference sequence). The CDR3 loop spans 18 amino acids. Trimming removed 3 bases at V and 3 bases at J, with 24 bases between. CDR3 bases: TGTGCCAGTAGTATCCACCACCCTCAGAAAGGGGACTTCTACGAGCAGTACTTC. Translating gives CASSIHHPQKGDFYEQYF.

The J gene is TRBJ1-5, the V gene TRBV4-3; D is undetermined. V was shortened by 0 bases and J by 3 bases, with 9 bases between the two germline ends. The CDR3 consists of 15 residues. Looked up from germline, CDR1 is LGHNA and CDR2 is YSLEER. DNA of the CDR3: TGCGCCAGCAGCCAAGAGAGTACCGACAATCAGCCCCAGCATTTT. It specifies CASSQESTDNQPQHF.

This chain links TRBV21-1 with TRBJ2-6; TRBD1 reflects the table's D call only, with no check against the DNA. TRBV21-1 is a pseudogene. The CDR3 spans 18 residues. CDR3 amino acids: CASSMNRGRLSGANVLTF. CDR3 coding DNA: TGTGCCAGCAGCATGAACAGGGGGCGTCTTTCTGGGGCCAACGTCCTGACTTTC.

The rearrangement joins TRBV11-2 to TRBJ1-1; D call uncertain. This CDR3 contains 14 residues. Trimming took off 1 base at V and 0 bases at J, with 6 bases between the two ends. CDR1 is SGHAT and CDR2 is FQNNGV in the germline V gene. The CDR3, as DNA: TGTGCCAGCAGCTTAGGCGTTATGAACACTGAAGCTTTCTTT. This codes for CASSLGVMNTEAFF.

V and J are TRBV20-1 and TRBJ2-1; 8 positions match TRBD1. This CDR3 region has 16 residues. V gave up 3 bases and J gave up 4 bases; unmatched junction bases: 11. CDR1 is DFQATT, CDR2 SNEGSKA, per germline (reference sequence). CDR3 sequence reads: CSASSGQGASYNEQFF. Here the CDR3 DNA reads TGCAGTGCTAGTAGCGGTCAGGGGGCCTCGTACAATGAGCAGTTCTTC.

The rearrangement uses TRBV7-9 and TRBJ1-4; no reliable D call. Germline assignment: CDR1 SEHNR and CDR2 FQNEAQ (reference sequence). This CDR3 has 14 amino acids. V was clipped by 8 bases and J by 7 bases, with 17 bases between them. This chain's CDR3 is CASQPTFMSEKLFF. Here the CDR3 DNA reads TGTGCCAGCCAACCGACATTTATGAGTGAAAAACTGTTTTTT.

The CDR3 region has the DNA TGTGCCAGCAGTGACGGCTCCGAGACAGGGATCATTTACTCTGGAAACACCATATATTTT. Amino acids: CASSDGSETGIIYSGNTIYF. The V call is TRBV6-4, the J call TRBJ1-3; TRBD1 matches at 7 bases. V shed 2 bases, J shed 0 bases, and the junction held 16 bases outside the gene matches. Germline values: CDR1 MRHNA, CDR2 SNTAGT. The CDR3 is made up of 20 amino acids.

The chain uses TRBV3-1 (or the pseudogene TRBV3-2) and TRBJ2-1; the match to TRBD2 covers 8 bases. This CDR3 spans 14 amino acids. CDR1 and CDR2 from the germline V gene are LGHDT and YNNKEL (reference sequence). V shed 1 base and J 9 bases; nucleotides not matched to a gene: 5. This CDR3 is CASSQAGGPGEQFF. In DNA form, the CDR3 reads TGTGCCAGCAGCCAAGCGGGAGGGCCTGGTGAGCAGTTCTTC.

The chain joins TRBV10-3 to TRBJ2-7, with 8 bases identical to TRBD1. Germline V gene lookup returns CDR1 ENHRY and CDR2 SYGVKD. This CDR3 is built from 14 residues. With 10 bases clipped from V and 5 bases from J, the junction kept 13 bases outside the gene matches. The DNA for the CDR3 is TGTGCCACCGGACCGGGACAGGAGGTTGACGAGCAGTACTTC. It encodes CATGPGQEVDEQYF.

The V gene is TRBV29-1, the J gene TRBJ1-2; D is perhaps TRBD1 (6 bases). This CDR3 comprises 14 residues. Germline V lookup: CDR1 SQVTM, CDR2 ANQGSEA. V dropped 3 bases and J dropped 0 bases, with 11 bases sitting between them. The CDR3 sequence: CSVEIGGSNYGYTF. The DNA for the CDR3 is TGCAGCGTTGAGATAGGGGGATCTAACTATGGCTACACCTTC.

DNA for the CDR3: TGTGCCACCTTCATCATAGCCGAGGACAGGGGACGTGAAAAACTGTTTTTT. Its translation is CATFIIAEDRGREKLFF. The chain links TRBV24-1 to TRBJ1-4; TRBD1 matches 9 bases. This CDR3 region has 17 residues. Trimming took 9 bases from V and 7 from J; bases not matched to a gene: 17. Germline V lookup: CDR1 KGHDR, CDR2 SFDVKD.

The count of this clone is one. This chain connects TRBV5-1 to TRBJ2-3, with D perhaps TRBD2 (5 bases). The CDR3 contains 13 residues. V was pared by 5 bases and J by 3 bases, with 10 bases between. CDR1 SGHRS and CDR2 YFSETQ come from the germline V gene. The CDR3: CASSHSGTDTQYF. The CDR3 DNA is TGCGCCAGCAGTCACTCGGGGACAGATACGCAGTATTTT.

The gene calls are TRBV9 and TRBJ2-1; D is uncertain. CDR1 and CDR2 (germline): SGDLS, YYNGEE. Trimming removed 4 bases at V and 1 base at J, with 9 bases between. The CDR3 is 14 amino acids. The CDR3 coding sequence is TGTGCCAGCAGCAGAACCGAGTCCTACAATGAGCAGTTCTTC. Amino acid sequence: CASSRTESYNEQFF.

The V call is TRBV12-5, the J call TRBJ2-7; 8 positions agree with TRBD1. Germline values: CDR1 LGHNT, CDR2 FRNRAP. CDR3 length: 18 residues. V gave up 1 base and J gave up 0 bases; unmatched junction bases: 11. The CDR3 DNA follows: TGTGCTAGTGGTTTGGCGATCGACAGGGGCAGAGACTCCTACGAGCAGTACTTC. Its protein is CASGLAIDRGRDSYEQYF.

The V gene is TRBV11-2, the J gene TRBJ2-7; D gene unclear. The CDR3 covers 13 residues. Germline lookup yields CDR1 SGHAT and CDR2 FQNNGV. Trimming removed 8 bases from V and 5 bases from J, with 16 bases in between. As DNA, the CDR3 is TGTGCCAGCGGCTCGGAGTCCCCCCACGAGCAGTACTTC. Translating it yields CASGSESPHEQYF.

V gene TRBV19 combines with J gene TRBJ2-7; 8 nucleotides line up with TRBD1. Losses at the gene ends were 7 bases for V and 3 bases for J; bases not matched to a gene: 8. Per the germline V gene, CDR1 is LNHDA and CDR2 is SQIVND (reference sequence). The CDR3 extends over 14 amino acids. The CDR3 DNA reads TGTGCCAGTAAAGTCTCAGGGGGCATCTACGAGCAGTACTTC. Protein product: CASKVSGGIYEQYF.

The chain employs TRBV2 and TRBJ1-5; no reliable D call. The V and J ends lost 5 bases and 5 bases respectively, with 13 bases between them. Germline assignment: CDR1 SNHLY and CDR2 FYNNEI. The CDR3 spans 14 residues. The CDR3 region is CASSPETVYQPQHF. CDR3 DNA sequence: TGTGCCAGCAGTCCGGAGACCGTTTATCAGCCCCAGCATTTT.

This sequence joins TRBV7-2 and TRBJ1-3, with D possibly TRBD1 on 5 matching bases. Trimming pared 2 bases from V and 1 base from J, leaving 9 bases between. Germline V lookup: CDR1 SGHTA, CDR2 FQGNSA. This CDR3 has 15 amino acids. As DNA, the CDR3 is TGTGCCAGCAGCTTAAGCGCAGGGTCTGGAAACACCATATATTTT. Protein: CASSLSAGSGNTIYF.

The chain carries TRBV10-1 and TRBJ1-1; no firm D call. The length of the CDR3 is 13 residues. Germline V gene sequence: CDR1 WNHNN, CDR2 SYGVQD (reference sequence). Trimming shortened V by 1 base and J by 11 bases, and 14 bases separated the two germline ends. The CDR3 sequence is CASSEYRESGAFF. The DNA of the CDR3 is TGCGCCAGCAGTGAGTATCGGGAATCCGGGGCTTTCTTT.

This clone was counted a single time. The chain carries TRBV7-6 and TRBJ2-5, with 7 nucleotides matching TRBD2. This CDR3 contains 14 residues. Trimming at V came to 1 base and at J to 4 bases, leaving 3 bases not matched to a gene. Germline CDR1 is SGHVS and CDR2 is FNYEAQ. For the CDR3, the DNA is TGTGCCAGCAGCTTAGGCGGGAGTGCAGAGACCCAGTACTTC. Its translation is CASSLGGSAETQYF.

V usage is TRBV29-1 and J usage is TRBJ2-6; D unresolved. The germline gives CDR1 SQVTM, CDR2 ANQGSEA. This CDR3 has 15 residues. Between the trimmed V and J ends, which lost 6 bases and 2 bases, there was a span of 14 bases. The CDR3 loop reads CSVAKRGTGANVLTF. CDR3 nucleotide sequence: TGCAGCGTGGCGAAGCGTGGCACTGGGGCCAACGTCCTGACTTTC.

The V call is TRBV18, the J call TRBJ1-4; 7 nucleotides align to TRBD1. The CDR3 length is 16 residues. After removal of 0 bases from V and 3 bases from J, the junction contained 4 bases not matched to a gene. From germline, CDR1 is KGHSH and CDR2 LQKENI. CDR3 residues: CASSPPYGTANEKLFF. The CDR3 region has the DNA TGTGCCAGCTCACCACCGTACGGGACAGCTAATGAAAAACTGTTTTTT.